This T cell receptor beta chain was sequenced for a study of blood T cell repertoires in COVID-19. How the authors handled the data: How many nucleated cells were present was estimated from reference gene primer amplification. TCRdb's copy holds only in-frame clones and misses some; the assay was immunoSEQ multiplex PCR. V and J calls and clone size follow that table, whereas D and trimming were derived from the DNA. The profile shows 45,000 to 55,000 clones, 85% to 90% of them singletons. The trim removed 4 bases at V and 4 bases at J, leaving 7 bases unmatched. This CDR3 has 15 amino acids. The germline gives CDR1 LGHNT, CDR2 FRNRAP.

The chain recombines TRBV12-5 with TRBJ2-1; 7 bases agree with TRBD2. The sample taken for sequencing was peripheral blood. This sequence originates from a human donor in a cohort sampled during active COVID-19. The CDR3 spells CASGSSVGGYNEQFF. CDR3 bases: TGTGCTAGTGGTTCCTCGGTGGGAGGGTACAATGAGCAGTTCTTC.